Listed below are T cell receptor beta chains from one sample, sequenced in a study of blood T cell repertoires in COVID-19. The protocol was immunoSEQ multiplex PCR, while the TCRdb copy is restricted to in-frame clones and leaves out a portion. The sample shows almost 95,000 clones, around 82% of them seen only once. The material sequenced was peripheral blood. These receptors were collected from a man in his fifties or sixties with acute or convalescent COVID-19. Both conserved end residues are part of each CDR3. The D gene is left open where the match is weak. A clone size is listed for some rows: how often the clone was seen (once, few, many), or a class if it is expanded.

J: TRBJ2-1
V: TRBV9
size: once
D: TRBD2
DNA: TGTGCCAGCAGCACCCGAAGCGGGGGTGGCTACAATGAGCAGTTCTTC
CDR3: CASSTRSGGGYNEQFF

J: TRBJ1-3
V: TRBV4-1
size: .
D: .
DNA: TGCGCCAGCAGCCAACAAGGGGCTGGAAACACCATATATTTT
CDR3: CASSQQGAGNTIYF

J: TRBJ1-2
V: TRBV10-3
size: .
D: TRBD1
DNA: TGTGCCATCAGTGAGTCAGCGGCGCCAGGGGGAAACTATGGCTACACCTTC
CDR3: CAISESAAPGGNYGYTF

J: TRBJ1-1
V: TRBV19
size: .
D: .
DNA: TGTGCCAGTAGTATAGGAGTCGCAGGGAACACTGAAGCTTTCTTT
CDR3: CASSIGVAGNTEAFF

J: TRBJ1-3
V: TRBV6-6
size: .
D: .
DNA: TGTGCCAGCAGTTATGGCAGGTCGGGAGGCACCATATATTTT
CDR3: CASSYGRSGGTIYF

J: TRBJ2-7
V: TRBV27
size: .
D: TRBD1
DNA: TGTGCCAGCAGTCGGGGGACAGGGCTGTCCTACGAGCAGTACTTC
CDR3: CASSRGTGLSYEQYF

J: TRBJ2-7
V: TRBV6-5
size: .
D: TRBD2
DNA: TGTGCCAGCAGGCAGACTAGCGGGGGGGCCAAGCAGTACTTC
CDR3: CASRQTSGGAKQYF

J: TRBJ2-7
V: TRBV7-8
size: many
D: .
DNA: TGTGCCAGCAGCTTAACTACCGACTCCTACGAGCAGTACTTC
CDR3: CASSLTTDSYEQYF

J: TRBJ2-7
V: TRBV7-3
size: once
D: .
DNA: TGTGCCAGCAGCTTAACGGGCTCGGCAGGGATAAGGGGCGAGCAGTACTTC
CDR3: CASSLTGSAGIRGEQYF

J: TRBJ1-1
V: TRBV7-6
size: few
D: .
DNA: TGTGCCAGCCTTCCGGGTCCTGGGACTGAAGCTTTCTTT
CDR3: CASLPGPGTEAFF

J: TRBJ1-4
V: TRBV4-3
size: once
D: TRBD1
DNA: TGCGCCAGCAGCCAGGGGCAGGGGGATGAAAAACTGTTTTTT
CDR3: CASSQGQGDEKLFF

J: TRBJ2-7
V: TRBV6-6
size: .
D: TRBD2
DNA: TGTGCCAGCAGTTACGAACGGGGGGGCCCCTACGAGCAGTACTTC
CDR3: CASSYERGGPYEQYF

J: TRBJ1-3
V: TRBV6-1
size: .
D: .
DNA: TGTGCCAGCAGTGAATATCCCATCGGGGGGTCTGGAAACACCATATATTTT
CDR3: CASSEYPIGGSGNTIYF

J: TRBJ1-1
V: TRBV6-2/TRBV6-3
size: .
D: .
DNA: TGTGCCAGCAGTTACCATCTTAGGGGGAACACTGAAGCTTTCTTT
CDR3: CASSYHLRGNTEAFF

J: TRBJ2-3
V: TRBV6-1
size: .
D: TRBD2
DNA: TGTGCCAGCAGTGAAAGTTTGGCTAGCGGATACACAGATACGCAGTATTTT
CDR3: CASSESLASGYTDTQYF

J: TRBJ1-3
V: TRBV15
size: .
D: TRBD1
DNA: TGTGCCACCAGCAGAGATCGGACAGGGAATAGAAACACCATATATTTT
CDR3: CATSRDRTGNRNTIYF

J: TRBJ2-1
V: TRBV6-2/TRBV6-3
size: few
D: TRBD1
DNA: TGTGCCAGCAGTTATCCGGGACAGCCCTACAATGAGCAGTTCTTC
CDR3: CASSYPGQPYNEQFF

J: TRBJ1-4
V: TRBV27
size: .
D: TRBD1
DNA: TGTGCCAGCACTCTGACAGGGGCGTCGGAAAAACTGTTTTTT
CDR3: CASTLTGASEKLFF

J: TRBJ2-1
V: TRBV29-1
size: few
D: TRBD2
DNA: TGCAGCGCTGAGACTAGCGGGGGGTTTATTGAGCAGTTCTTC
CDR3: CSAETSGGFIEQFF

J: TRBJ2-1
V: TRBV5-1
size: .
D: TRBD2
DNA: TGCGCCAGCAGCTTGGCTTGGGCGGGGGAGGCGCAGTTCTTC
CDR3: CASSLAWAGEAQFF

J: TRBJ1-1
V: TRBV4-3
size: .
D: TRBD1
DNA: TGCGCCAGCAGCCACGAAGGACAGGGGGAAGCTGAAGCTTTCTTT
CDR3: CASSHEGQGEAEAFF

J: TRBJ2-3
V: TRBV6-1
size: .
D: .
DNA: TGTGCCAGCAGTGAAGTGCGGGGTAGCACAGATACGCAGTATTTT
CDR3: CASSEVRGSTDTQYF